This T cell receptor beta chain comes out of a study of cytomegalovirus exposure and HLA in healthy donors. Trimming removed 3 bases at V and 4 bases at J, with 9 bases between. Per the germline V gene, CDR1 is MDHEN and CDR2 is SYDVKM. The CDR3 spans 13 residues. The PCR ran on 60 Vbeta and 13 Jbeta primers. Assay: immunoSEQ multiplex PCR; the TCRdb copy retains only in-frame clones and omits some. This table has about 160,000 clones, around four fifths appearing once. Source material: PBMCs. The gene calls are TRBV28 and TRBJ2-5, with D unresolved. The receptor comes from a man aged 25 to 40 in good health and CMV-seronegative. Here the CDR3 DNA reads TGTGCCAGCAGTTTTGAGTTTGGAGAGACCCAGTACTTC. It encodes CASSFEFGETQYF.